What follows is one T cell receptor (beta chain) and its context. Its antigen is as yet unknown. This entry is derived from a study of blood T cells in healthy people across ages. Regarding the study as a whole: Unsorted PBMCs blocked a conclusive comparison of naive and antigen-experienced cells. Diversity estimated from one million T cells was considered an underestimate.

The second PCR ran about 6 to 11 cycles with a sample-barcoded 5' primer and J-beta primers. TCRdb re-called the 5' RACE reads with MiXCR, one entry per CDR3 protein. The sample has 1.5 million to 1.9 million distinct CDR3 sequences, under 55% seen once; the top ten hold 4%. The people who gave samples were healthy Caucasians from Russia, aged roughly 6 to 100. Researchers isolated at least 7 million PBMCs per sample. The germline V gene has CDR1 SGHRS and CDR2 YFSETQ. V lost 0 bases, J lost 3 bases, and 13 bases lay in between. The CDR3 totals 15 residues. The sequencing sample was made of blood. The rearrangement uses TRBV5-1 and TRBJ2-7, with a tentative D call TRBD2 (7 bases). The receptor was isolated from a young woman in good health. In nucleotides, the CDR3 is TGCGCCAGCAGCTTGGGAGGGGGGGTGATCTACGAGCAGTACTTC. Amino acids: CASSLGGGVIYEQYF.